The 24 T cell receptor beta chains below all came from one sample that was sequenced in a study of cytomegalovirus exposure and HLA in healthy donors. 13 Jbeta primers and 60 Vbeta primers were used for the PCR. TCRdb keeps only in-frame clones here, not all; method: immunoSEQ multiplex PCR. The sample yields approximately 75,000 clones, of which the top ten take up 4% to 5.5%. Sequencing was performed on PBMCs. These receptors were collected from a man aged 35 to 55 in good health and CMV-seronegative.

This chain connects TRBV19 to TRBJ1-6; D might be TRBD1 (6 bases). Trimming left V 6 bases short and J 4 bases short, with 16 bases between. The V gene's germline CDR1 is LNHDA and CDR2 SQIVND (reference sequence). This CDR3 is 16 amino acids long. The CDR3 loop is CASRSQGSGYNSPLHF. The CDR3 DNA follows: TGTGCCAGTAGGTCACAGGGCAGTGGGTATAATTCACCCCTCCACTTT.

The CDR3 sequence is CASSLWTGSPFDFYEQYF. In DNA, the CDR3 is TGTGCCAGCAGCCTTTGGACAGGAAGCCCGTTTGATTTCTACGAGCAGTACTTC. The chain has TRBV5-4 and TRBJ2-5; 7 nucleotides align to TRBD1. The better agreement between TRBJ2-7 and the DNA end casts doubt on the J call. The CDR3 has 18 residues. CDR1 is SGHNT, CDR2 YYREEE, per germline (reference sequence).

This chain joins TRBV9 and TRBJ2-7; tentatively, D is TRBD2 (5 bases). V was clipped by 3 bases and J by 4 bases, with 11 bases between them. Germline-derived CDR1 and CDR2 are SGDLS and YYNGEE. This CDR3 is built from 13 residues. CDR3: CASSGGEYYEQYF. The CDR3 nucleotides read TGTGCCAGCAGCGGTGGGGAGTATTACGAGCAGTACTTC.

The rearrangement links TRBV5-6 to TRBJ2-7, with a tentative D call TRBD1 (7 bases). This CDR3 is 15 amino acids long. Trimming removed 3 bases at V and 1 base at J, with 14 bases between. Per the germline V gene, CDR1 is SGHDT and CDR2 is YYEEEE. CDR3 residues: CASSYLGGQSYEQYF. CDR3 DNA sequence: TGTGCCAGCAGCTACCTGGGGGGACAGTCCTACGAGCAGTACTTC.

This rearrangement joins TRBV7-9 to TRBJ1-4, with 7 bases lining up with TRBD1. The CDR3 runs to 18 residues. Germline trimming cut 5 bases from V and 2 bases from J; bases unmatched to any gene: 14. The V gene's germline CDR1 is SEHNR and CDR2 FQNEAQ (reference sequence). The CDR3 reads CASSPALTGPRTNEKLFF. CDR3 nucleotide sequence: TGTGCCAGCAGCCCCGCCCTGACAGGGCCAAGGACTAATGAAAAACTGTTTTTT. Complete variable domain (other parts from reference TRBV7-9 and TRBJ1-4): DTGVSQNPRHKITKRGQNVTFRCDPISEHNRLYWYRQTLGQGPEFLTYFQNEAQLEKSRLLSDRFSAERPKGSFSTLEIQRTEQGDSAMYLCASSPALTGPRTNEKLFFGSGTQLSVL.

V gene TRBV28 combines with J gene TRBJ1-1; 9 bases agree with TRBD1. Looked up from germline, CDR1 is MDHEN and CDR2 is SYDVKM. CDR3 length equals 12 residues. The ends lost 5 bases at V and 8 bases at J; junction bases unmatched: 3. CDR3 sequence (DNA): TGTGCCAGCAGTATTACAGGGGGCGAAGCTTTCTTT. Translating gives CASSITGGEAFF.

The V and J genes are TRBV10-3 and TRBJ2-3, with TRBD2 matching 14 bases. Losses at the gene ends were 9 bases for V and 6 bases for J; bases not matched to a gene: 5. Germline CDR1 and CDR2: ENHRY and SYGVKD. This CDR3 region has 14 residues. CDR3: CAIGTSGSRDTQYF. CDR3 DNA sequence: TGTGCCATTGGGACTAGCGGGAGCCGGGATACGCAGTATTTT.

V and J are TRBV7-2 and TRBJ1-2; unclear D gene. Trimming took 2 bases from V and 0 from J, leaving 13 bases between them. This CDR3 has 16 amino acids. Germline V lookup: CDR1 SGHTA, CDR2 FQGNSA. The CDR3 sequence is CASSLQVQAPNYGYTF. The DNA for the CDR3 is TGTGCCAGCAGCTTACAGGTCCAGGCCCCTAACTATGGCTACACCTTC. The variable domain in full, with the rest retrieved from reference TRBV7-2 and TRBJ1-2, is GAGVSQSPSNKVTEKGKDVELRCDPISGHTALYWYRQSLGQGLEFLIYFQGNSAPDKSGLPSDRFSAERTGGSVSTLTIQRTQQEDSAVYLCASSLQVQAPNYGYTFGSGTRLTVV.

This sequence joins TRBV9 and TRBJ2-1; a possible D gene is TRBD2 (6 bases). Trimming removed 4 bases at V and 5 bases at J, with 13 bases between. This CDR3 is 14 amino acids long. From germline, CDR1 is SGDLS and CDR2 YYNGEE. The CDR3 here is CASSIRTGDNEQFF. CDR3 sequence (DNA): TGTGCCAGCAGCATACGGACGGGGGACAATGAGCAGTTCTTC.

CDR3 amino acids: CASSQDVGRVGDYGYTF. Written as DNA, the CDR3 is TGCGCCAGCAGCCAAGATGTAGGCCGGGTAGGGGACTATGGCTACACCTTC. The chain employs TRBV4-3 and TRBJ1-2, with TRBD1 as a possible D gene (5 bases). V lost 0 bases, J lost 3 bases, and 17 bases lay in between. There are 17 residues in the CDR3. Germline V gives CDR1 LGHNA, CDR2 YSLEER.

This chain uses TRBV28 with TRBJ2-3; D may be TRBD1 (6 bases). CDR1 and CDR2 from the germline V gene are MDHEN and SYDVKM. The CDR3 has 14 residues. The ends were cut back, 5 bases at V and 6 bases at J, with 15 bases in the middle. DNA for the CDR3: TGTGCCAGCAGTGAGACTACAGGGTCGGATACGCAGTATTTT. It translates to CASSETTGSDTQYF.

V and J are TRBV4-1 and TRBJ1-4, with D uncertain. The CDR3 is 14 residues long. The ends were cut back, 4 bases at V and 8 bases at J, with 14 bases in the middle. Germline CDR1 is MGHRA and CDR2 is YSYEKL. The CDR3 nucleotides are TGCGCCAGCAGCCGACTCAATGATGGCGAAAAACTGTTTTTT. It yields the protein CASSRLNDGEKLFF.

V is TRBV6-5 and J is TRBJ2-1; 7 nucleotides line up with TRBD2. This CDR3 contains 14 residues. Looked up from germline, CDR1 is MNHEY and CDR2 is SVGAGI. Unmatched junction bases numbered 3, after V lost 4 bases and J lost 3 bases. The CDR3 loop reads CASSFRGVYNEQFF. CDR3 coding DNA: TGTGCCAGCAGTTTTCGGGGGGTCTACAATGAGCAGTTCTTC.

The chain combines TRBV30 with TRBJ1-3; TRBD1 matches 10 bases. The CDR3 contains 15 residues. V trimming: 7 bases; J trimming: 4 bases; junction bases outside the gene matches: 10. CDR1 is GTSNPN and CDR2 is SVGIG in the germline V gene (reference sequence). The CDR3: CALTRDRGPGNTIYF. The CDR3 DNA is TGTGCCTTAACCCGGGACAGGGGTCCCGGAAACACCATATATTTT. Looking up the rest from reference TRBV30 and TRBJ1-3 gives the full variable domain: SQTIHQWPATLVQPVGSPLSLECTVEGTSNPNLYWYRQAAGRGLQLLFYSVGIGQISSEVPQNLSASRPQDRQFILSSKKLLLSDSGFYLCALTRDRGPGNTIYFGEGSWLTVV.

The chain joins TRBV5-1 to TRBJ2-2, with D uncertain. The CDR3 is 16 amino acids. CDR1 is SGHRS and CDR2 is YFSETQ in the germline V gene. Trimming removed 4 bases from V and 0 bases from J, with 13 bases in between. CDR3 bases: TGCGCCAGCAGCCTGACATGGCCCGCGAACACCGGGGAGCTGTTTTTT. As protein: CASSLTWPANTGELFF.

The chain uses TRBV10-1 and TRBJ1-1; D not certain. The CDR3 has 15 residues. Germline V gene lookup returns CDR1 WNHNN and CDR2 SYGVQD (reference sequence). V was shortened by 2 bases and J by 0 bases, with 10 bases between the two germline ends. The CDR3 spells CASSEIPGMNTEAFF. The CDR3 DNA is TGCGCCAGCAGTGAGATCCCAGGTATGAACACTGAAGCTTTCTTT.

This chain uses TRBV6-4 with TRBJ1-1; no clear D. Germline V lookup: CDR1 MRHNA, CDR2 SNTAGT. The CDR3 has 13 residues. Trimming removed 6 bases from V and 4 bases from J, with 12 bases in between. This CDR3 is CASSRGLGTEAFF. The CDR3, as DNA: TGTGCCAGCAGCCGGGGTCTAGGCACTGAAGCTTTCTTT.

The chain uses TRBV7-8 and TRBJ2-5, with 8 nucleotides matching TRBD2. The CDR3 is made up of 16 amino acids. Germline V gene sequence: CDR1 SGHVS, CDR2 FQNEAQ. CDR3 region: CATDAGGGGIAETQYF. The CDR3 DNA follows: TGTGCTACTGATGCGGGGGGAGGAGGTATTGCGGAGACCCAGTACTTC.

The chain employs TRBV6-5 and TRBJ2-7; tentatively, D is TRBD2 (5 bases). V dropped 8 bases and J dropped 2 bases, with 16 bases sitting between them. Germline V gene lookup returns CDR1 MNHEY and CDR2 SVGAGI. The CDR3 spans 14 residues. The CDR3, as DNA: TGTGCCAGCTCAGAGAGGGCTAACCCCTACGAGCAGTACTTC. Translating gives CASSERANPYEQYF.

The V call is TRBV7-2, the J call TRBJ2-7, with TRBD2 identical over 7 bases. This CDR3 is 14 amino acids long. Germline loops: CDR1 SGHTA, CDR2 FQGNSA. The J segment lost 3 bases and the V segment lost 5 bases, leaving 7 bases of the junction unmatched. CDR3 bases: TGTGCCAGCAGCCGGTGGGGGGGAGACTACGAGCAGTACTTC. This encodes CASSRWGGDYEQYF.

The CDR3 coding sequence is TGTGCCTGGTCCATCGGGACAGCAGTCGAAGCTTTCTTT. Its protein is CAWSIGTAVEAFF. The chain employs TRBV30 and TRBJ1-1; TRBD1 matches at 7 bases. The trim removed 5 bases at V and 8 bases at J, leaving 11 bases unmatched. This CDR3 is 13 amino acids long. Germline CDR1 and CDR2: GTSNPN and SVGIG (reference sequence).

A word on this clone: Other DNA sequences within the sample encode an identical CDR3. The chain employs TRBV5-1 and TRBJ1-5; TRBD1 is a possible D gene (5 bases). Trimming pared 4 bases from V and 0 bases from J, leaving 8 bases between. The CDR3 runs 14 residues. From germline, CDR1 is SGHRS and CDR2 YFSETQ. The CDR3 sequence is CASSADSSNQPQHF. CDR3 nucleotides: TGCGCCAGCAGCGCAGACAGTAGCAATCAGCCCCAGCATTTT.

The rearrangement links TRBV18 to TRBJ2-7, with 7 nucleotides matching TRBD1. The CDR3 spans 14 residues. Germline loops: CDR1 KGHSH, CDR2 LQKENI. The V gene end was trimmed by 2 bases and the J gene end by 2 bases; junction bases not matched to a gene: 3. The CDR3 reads CASSPDRATYEQYF. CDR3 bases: TGTGCCAGCTCACCAGACAGGGCCACCTACGAGCAGTACTTC. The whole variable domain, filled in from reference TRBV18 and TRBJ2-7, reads NAGVMQNPRHLVRRRGQEARLRCSPMKGHSHVYWYRQLPEEGLKFMVYLQKENIIDESGMPKERFSAEFPKEGPSILRIQQVVRGDSAAYFCASSPDRATYEQYFGPGTRLTVT.

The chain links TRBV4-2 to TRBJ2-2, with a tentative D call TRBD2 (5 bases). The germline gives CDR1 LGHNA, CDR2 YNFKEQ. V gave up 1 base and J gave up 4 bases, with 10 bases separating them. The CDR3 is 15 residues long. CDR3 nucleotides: TGTGCCAGCAGCCAAGTATCAGGAGGCACCGGGGAGCTGTTTTTT. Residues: CASSQVSGGTGELFF.